Listed below are T cell receptor beta chains from one sample, sequenced in a study of blood T cell repertoires in COVID-19. The table came from immunoSEQ multiplex PCR; TCRdb's copy has only in-frame clones and leaves some out. The sample has about 50,000 clones; roughly 86% are singletons. Sequenced: peripheral blood. The receptors stem from a woman aged 55-70 years with acute or convalescent COVID-19. CDR3s include the opening cysteine and the closing phenylalanine or tryptophan. A D gene is named only where the DNA matches it firmly. For some rows the clone size is stated as once, few or many, or as a class when expanded; others skip it.

TRBJ1-1,NA,TRBV6-5,NA,TGTGCCAGCAGGGAGAGTTTTAACACTGAAGCTTTCTTT,CASRESFNTEAFF
TRBJ1-5,TRBD1,TRBV10-3,NA,TGTGCCATCAGTGCAGGGGGCGAACCAGCCCAGCATTTT,CAISAGGEPAQHF
TRBJ1-6,NA,TRBV6-6,NA,TGTGCCAGCAGTTACAACAGGGATTGGGCACCCCTCCACTTT,CASSYNRDWAPLHF
TRBJ1-2,TRBD1,TRBV4-2,NA,TGTGCCAGCAGCCAAGAACAGGGACAGAGAGGCTACACCTTC,CASSQEQGQRGYTF
TRBJ2-1,TRBD2,TRBV4-1,NA,TGCGCCAGCAGCCCGGGGACTAGCGGGAGCAATGAGCAGTTCTTC,CASSPGTSGSNEQFF
TRBJ2-1,TRBD2,TRBV7-3,NA,TGTGCCAGCAGCCCCGAGGGACTAGCCGGCAATGAGCAGTTCTTC,CASSPEGLAGNEQFF
TRBJ2-1,TRBD1,TRBV29-1,few,TGCAGCGTTGAAGTAGGGGGCAGGGCTTCGCAGTTCTTC,CSVEVGGRASQFF
TRBJ2-1,TRBD1,TRBV11-2,NA,TGTGCCAGCAGCTTAGGGACAGGACGAAGATACAATGAGCAGTTCTTC,CASSLGTGRRYNEQFF
TRBJ1-2,NA,TRBV5-5,NA,TGTGCCAGCAGCTTACACAGGCAAACTAACTATGGCTACACCTTC,CASSLHRQTNYGYTF
TRBJ1-2,NA,TRBV27,NA,TGTGCCAGCAGTTTCCAGGGACTCCGTGGCTACACCTTC,CASSFQGLRGYTF
TRBJ1-5,NA,TRBV7-2,NA,TGTGCCAGCAGCTTAGGGGCAGCCCATAGCAATCAGCCCCAGCATTTT,CASSLGAAHSNQPQHF
TRBJ1-1,NA,TRBV6-4,NA,TGTGCCAGCAGTGACATCCCCAGCGCGCCTGCTGAAGCTTTCTTT,CASSDIPSAPAEAFF
TRBJ2-5,NA,TRBV19,NA,TGTGCCAGTAGTACGGCGGGGGCGGGGGAGACCCAGTACTTC,CASSTAGAGETQYF
TRBJ2-1,NA,TRBV6-1,few,TGTGCCAGCAGTGAAGGCCTCTTACTCGCCTACAATGAGCAGTTCTTC,CASSEGLLLAYNEQFF
TRBJ1-1,TRBD1,TRBV20-1,NA,TGCAGTGCTAGTAAAGGGGGCGCGGGCACTGAAGCTTTCTTT,CSASKGGAGTEAFF
TRBJ2-3,TRBD2,TRBV30,once,TGTGCCTGGAGTGGGAGCGGGGGGATGACAGATACGCAGTATTTT,CAWSGSGGMTDTQYF
TRBJ2-7,TRBD1,TRBV7-7,NA,TGTGCTAGCAGCTTAGGAGACAGGGGATCCTACGAGCAGTACTTC,CASSLGDRGSYEQYF
TRBJ2-7,NA,TRBV27,NA,TGTGCCAGCATTTGGAGGAGGGCCGATTACGAGCAGTACTTC,CASIWRRADYEQYF
TRBJ2-5,NA,TRBV5-4,NA,TGTGCCAGCAGCCCTACTAGTATGGAGGGGGAGACCCAGTACTTC,CASSPTSMEGETQYF
TRBJ2-7,NA,TRBV11-2,NA,TGTGCCAGCAGCCCGAGGACAGTCCCCAAGGACTACGAGCAGTACTTC,CASSPRTVPKDYEQYF
TRBJ2-7,NA,TRBV30,NA,TGTGCCTGGAGTAGAGGGCGGGCGGAACTCTCCTACGAGCAGTACTTC,CAWSRGRAELSYEQYF
TRBJ2-7,NA,TRBV4-1,NA,TGCGCCAGCAGCCAAGGCCGCGGAGGCGGGACCTCCTACGAGCAGTACTTC,CASSQGRGGGTSYEQYF
TRBJ1-6,NA,TRBV11-2,NA,TGTGCCAGCAGCTTAGGCCAGGGCGGCAATTCACCCCTCCACTTT,CASSLGQGGNSPLHF
TRBJ1-5,NA,TRBV19,NA,TGTGCCAGTAGTTATACAGTGAGCAATCAGCCCCAGCATTTT,CASSYTVSNQPQHF
TRBJ2-1,NA,TRBV7-9,NA,TGTGCCAGCAGCTTAGCGCGTTCAAGAGCTCGTCTCTACAATGAGCAGTTCTTC,CASSLARSRARLYNEQFF
TRBJ1-5,NA,TRBV20-1,NA,TGCAGTGCAAGTGACGGCAATCAGCCCCAGCATTTT,CSASDGNQPQHF
TRBJ1-1,TRBD1,TRBV3-1/TRBV3-2,NA,TGTGCCAGCAGGGAAGGACAGGGGAACACTGAAGCTTTCTTT,CASREGQGNTEAFF
TRBJ1-2,NA,TRBV14,NA,TGTGCCAGCAGCCGGAACAGGGTTGGCTACACCTTC,CASSRNRVGYTF
TRBJ1-3,NA,TRBV7-9,few,TGTGCCAGCAGCCCCCTCCCAACGAGCTCTGGAAACACCATATATTTT,CASSPLPTSSGNTIYF
TRBJ1-6,NA,TRBV27,NA,TGTGCCAGCAGTTTTGCGAGCTCCTATAATTCACCCCTCCACTTT,CASSFASSYNSPLHF
TRBJ1-3,NA,TRBV11-3,NA,TGTGCCAGCAGCTTACTCCCAGGGGCTGGAAACACCATATATTTT,CASSLLPGAGNTIYF
TRBJ1-6,TRBD1,TRBV5-6,NA,TGTGCCAGCAGCACGGGACAGGGGAATTCACCCCTCCACTTT,CASSTGQGNSPLHF
TRBJ1-2,NA,TRBV5-1,once,TGCGCCAGCAGCCTAACCGCCGACAGGCGGTATGGCTACACCTTC,CASSLTADRRYGYTF
TRBJ1-2,NA,TRBV6-6,few,TGTGCCAGCAGTTTCCGAGAGGGTTCCTATGGCTACACCTTC,CASSFREGSYGYTF
TRBJ1-6,TRBD1,TRBV6-5,NA,TGTGCCAGCAGTACATACAGGGGACCTAATTCACCCCTCCACTTT,CASSTYRGPNSPLHF
TRBJ2-1,NA,TRBV24-1,NA,TGTGCCACCAGTGGCCAATTCGGCTACAATGAGCAGTTCTTC,CATSGQFGYNEQFF
TRBJ2-2,TRBD1,TRBV18,NA,TGTGCCAGCTCACCACCGAACAGGGGGCGCCCGAACACCGGGGAGCTGTTTTTT,CASSPPNRGRPNTGELFF
TRBJ1-1,TRBD1,TRBV7-6,NA,TGTGCCAGCAGCTCCAGACAGGGTGGGACTCCTGAAGCTTTCTTT,CASSSRQGGTPEAFF
TRBJ1-4,NA,TRBV11-1,NA,TGTGCCAGCAGCTTCACGGAGAGAGAAAAACTGTTTTTT,CASSFTEREKLFF
TRBJ1-5,TRBD1,TRBV15,NA,TGTGCCACCAGCAGAGATAGAAGGACAGGGGATCAGCCCCAGCATTTT,CATSRDRRTGDQPQHF
TRBJ1-6,NA,TRBV6-1,NA,TGTGCCAGCAGTGAAACTCGGGGGTATGGTTCACCCCTCCACTTT,CASSETRGYGSPLHF
TRBJ1-4,TRBD1,TRBV3-1/TRBV3-2,NA,TGTGCCAGCAGCCCCGGGACAGCTGAAAAACTGTTTTTT,CASSPGTAEKLFF
TRBJ2-2,TRBD1,TRBV19,NA,TGTGCCAGTAGAAGACGGACAGGGGATGGGACCGGGGAGCTGTTTTTT,CASRRRTGDGTGELFF
TRBJ1-2,NA,TRBV21-1,NA,TGTGCCAGCAGCAAAAGACGAGGACTAAGGGATGGCTACACCTTC,CASSKRRGLRDGYTF
TRBJ2-3,TRBD2,TRBV3-1/TRBV3-2,NA,TGTGCCAGCAGCCAAGTAGGTGGGAGGGGCACAGATACGCAGTATTTT,CASSQVGGRGTDTQYF
TRBJ1-2,NA,TRBV7-9,NA,TGTGCCAGCAGCTTAGGACAGGCTAACTATGGCTACACCTTC,CASSLGQANYGYTF
TRBJ1-1,NA,TRBV21-1,once,TGTGCCAGCAGCAAAAAGGACAGAGAGAACACTGAAGCTTTCTTT,CASSKKDRENTEAFF
TRBJ1-5,NA,TRBV15,NA,TGTGCCACCAGCAGAGAGGGCCGCCAGGGACAGCCCCAGCATTTT,CATSREGRQGQPQHF
TRBJ2-5,NA,TRBV7-8,NA,TGTGCCAGCAGCTTAGCCCTCGGGCGGGGGCCCAACCAAGAGACCCAGTACTTC,CASSLALGRGPNQETQYF
TRBJ1-1,NA,TRBV18,NA,TGTGCCAGCTCGGAGAGGGGGGGGAACACTGAAGCTTTCTTT,CASSERGGNTEAFF